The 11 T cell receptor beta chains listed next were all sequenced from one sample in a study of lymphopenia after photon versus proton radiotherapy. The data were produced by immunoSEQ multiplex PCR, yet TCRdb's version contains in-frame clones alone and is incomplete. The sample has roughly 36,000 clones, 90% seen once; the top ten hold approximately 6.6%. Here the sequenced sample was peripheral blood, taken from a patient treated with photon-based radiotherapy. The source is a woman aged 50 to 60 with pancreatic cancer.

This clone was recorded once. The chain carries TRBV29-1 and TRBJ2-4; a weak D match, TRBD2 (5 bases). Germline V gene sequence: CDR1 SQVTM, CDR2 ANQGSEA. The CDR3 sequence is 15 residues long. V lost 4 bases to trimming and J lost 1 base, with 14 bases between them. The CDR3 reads CSVVSGKVAKNIQYF. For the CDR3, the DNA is TGCAGCGTTGTTTCGGGGAAAGTGGCCAAAAACATTCAGTACTTC.

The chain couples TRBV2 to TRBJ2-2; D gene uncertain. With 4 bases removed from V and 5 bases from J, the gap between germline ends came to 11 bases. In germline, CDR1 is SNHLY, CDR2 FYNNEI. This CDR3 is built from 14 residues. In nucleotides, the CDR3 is TGTGCCAGCAGTGTTACAGTCTCAACCGGGGAGCTGTTTTTT. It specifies CASSVTVSTGELFF.

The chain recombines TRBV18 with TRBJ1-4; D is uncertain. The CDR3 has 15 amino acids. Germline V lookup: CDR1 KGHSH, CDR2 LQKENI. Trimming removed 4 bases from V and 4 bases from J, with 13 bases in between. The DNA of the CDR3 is TGTGCCAGCTCACTATACGACAAGAATAATGAAAAACTGTTTTTT. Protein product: CASSLYDKNNEKLFF.

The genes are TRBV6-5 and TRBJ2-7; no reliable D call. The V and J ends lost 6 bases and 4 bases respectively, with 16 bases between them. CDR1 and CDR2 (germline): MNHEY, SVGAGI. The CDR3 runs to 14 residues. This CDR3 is CASRNGPLGYEQYF. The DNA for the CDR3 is TGTGCCAGCAGGAACGGCCCGCTCGGGTACGAGCAGTACTTC.

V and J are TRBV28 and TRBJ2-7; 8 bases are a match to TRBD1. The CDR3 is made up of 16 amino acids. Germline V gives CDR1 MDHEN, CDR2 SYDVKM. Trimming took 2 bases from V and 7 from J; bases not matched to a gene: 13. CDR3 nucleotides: TGTGCCAGCAGTTTAACACTTGGGACAGGTGGCCGGGAGCAGTACTTC. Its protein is CASSLTLGTGGREQYF.

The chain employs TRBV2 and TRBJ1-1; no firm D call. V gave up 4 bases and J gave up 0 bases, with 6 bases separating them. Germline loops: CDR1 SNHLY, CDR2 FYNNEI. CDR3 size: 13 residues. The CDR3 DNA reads TGTGCCAGCAGTGTTGGTATGAACACTGAAGCTTTCTTT. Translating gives CASSVGMNTEAFF.

CDR3 coding DNA: TGTGCTTCGGGACTCATATACGAGCAGTACTTC. As protein: CASGLIYEQYF. The V gene is TRBV30, the J gene TRBJ2-7; D is possibly TRBD2 (6 bases). Germline CDR1 and CDR2: GTSNPN and SVGIG (reference sequence). This CDR3 is 11 amino acids long.

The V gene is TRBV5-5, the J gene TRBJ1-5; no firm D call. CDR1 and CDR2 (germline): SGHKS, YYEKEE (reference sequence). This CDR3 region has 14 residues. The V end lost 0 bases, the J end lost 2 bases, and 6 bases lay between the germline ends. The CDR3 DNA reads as TGTGCCAGCAGCTTGGTTTGGGGCAATCAGCCCCAGCATTTT. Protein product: CASSLVWGNQPQHF.

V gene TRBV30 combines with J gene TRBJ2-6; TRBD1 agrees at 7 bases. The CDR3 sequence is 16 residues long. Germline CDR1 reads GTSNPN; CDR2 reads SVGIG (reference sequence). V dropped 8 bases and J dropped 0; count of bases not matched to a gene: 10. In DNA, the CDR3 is TGTGCCGGCGACAGGGTTGGGGGCTCTGGGGCCAACGTCCTGACTTTC. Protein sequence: CAGDRVGGSGANVLTF.

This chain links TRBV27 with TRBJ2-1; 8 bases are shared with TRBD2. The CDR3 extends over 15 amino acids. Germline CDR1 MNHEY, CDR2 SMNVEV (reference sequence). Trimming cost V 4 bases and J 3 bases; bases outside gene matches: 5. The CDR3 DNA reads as TGTGCCAGCAGTTACGTAGCGGGACTCTACAATGAGCAGTTCTTC. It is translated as CASSYVAGLYNEQFF.

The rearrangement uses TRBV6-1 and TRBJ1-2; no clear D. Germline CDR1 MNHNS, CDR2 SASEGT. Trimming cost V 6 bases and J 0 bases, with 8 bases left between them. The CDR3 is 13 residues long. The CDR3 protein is CASRAFSNYGYTF. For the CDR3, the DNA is TGTGCCAGCAGGGCCTTTTCTAACTATGGCTACACCTTC.